This section outlines one TCR beta chain sequence together with its context. The sample is drawn from a study of T cell responses to AZD1222 COVID-19 vaccine. Clones were sequenced by immunoSEQ multiplex PCR, and TCRdb holds only the in-frame ones, with some missing. The table lists under 100,000 clones, around 90% of them singletons. Germline V CDR1 and CDR2: SNHLY, FYNNEI. V trimming: 3 bases; J trimming: 2 bases; junction bases outside the gene matches: 6. The CDR3 is 15 amino acids. The chain couples TRBV2 to TRBJ2-5; TRBD1 aligns across 7 bases. The clonotype comes from an adult who received the AZD1222 COVID-19 vaccine. The material sequenced was peripheral blood, taken 28 days after the second AZD1222 dose. The CDR3, as DNA: TGTGCCAGCAGTGAGGCCACAGGGGTTCAAGAGACCCAGTACTTC. It codes for CASSEATGVQETQYF.